This T cell receptor (beta chain) was recovered during a study of cytomegalovirus exposure and HLA in healthy donors. Background on the study: There were about 85 million unique TCRs (from HLA-typed donors) in an early data release.

The PCR was carried out with 60 Vbeta primers and 13 Jbeta primers. Profiled with immunoSEQ multiplex PCR; TCRdb holds only in-frame clones, not every one. The sample consists of about 120,000 clones, 9.5% of them appearing once. V was pared by 3 bases and J by 1 base, with 4 bases between. Germline loops: CDR1 MDHEN, CDR2 SYDVKM. The CDR3 runs 13 residues. Findings and limits, study-wide: Across donors, presence/absence analyses took sequencing depth to be roughly uniform. There were some public TCRs occurring in many donors, but most TCR sequences were rare. Productive rates of about 87% or about 30% were seen for most TCR beta V segments in an earlier analysis.

Comments on this clone: Its matching antigen is unknown.

The TCR sequence derives from a man aged 25 to 40 in good health and CMV-seronegative. Sample: PBMCs. The rearrangement joins TRBV28 to TRBJ2-1; D unclear. CDR3 nucleotides: TGTGCCAGCAGTTTCGGGTCCTACAATGAGCAGTTCTTC. Translation: CASSFGSYNEQFF.